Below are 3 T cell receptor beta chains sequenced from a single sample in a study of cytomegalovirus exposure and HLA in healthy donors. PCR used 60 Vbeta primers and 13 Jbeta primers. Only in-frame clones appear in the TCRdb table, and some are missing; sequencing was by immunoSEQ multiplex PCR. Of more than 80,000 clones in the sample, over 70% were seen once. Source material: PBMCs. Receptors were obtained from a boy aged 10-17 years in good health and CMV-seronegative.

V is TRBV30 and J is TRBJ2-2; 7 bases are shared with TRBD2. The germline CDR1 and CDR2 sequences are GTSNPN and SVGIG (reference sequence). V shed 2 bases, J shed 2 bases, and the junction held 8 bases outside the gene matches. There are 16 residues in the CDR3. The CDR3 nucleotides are TGTGCCTGGAGTAAGAAGAGCGGGGCAAACACCGGGGAGCTGTTTTTT. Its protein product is CAWSKKSGANTGELFF.

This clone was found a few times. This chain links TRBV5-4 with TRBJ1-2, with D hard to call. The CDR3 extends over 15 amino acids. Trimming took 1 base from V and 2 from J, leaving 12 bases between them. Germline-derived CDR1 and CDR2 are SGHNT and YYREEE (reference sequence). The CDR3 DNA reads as TGTGCCAGCAGCTTGAGTCCGGGAGCGAACTATGGCTACACCTTC. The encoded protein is CASSLSPGANYGYTF.

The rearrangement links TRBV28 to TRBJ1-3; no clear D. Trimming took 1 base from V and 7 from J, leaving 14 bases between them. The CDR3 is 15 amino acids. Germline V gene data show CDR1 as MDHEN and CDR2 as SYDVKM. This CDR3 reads CASSLYGRAANTIYF. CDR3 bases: TGTGCCAGCAGTTTATATGGGAGAGCCGCGAACACCATATATTTT.